This T cell receptor beta chain was sequenced in a study of breast tumors, draining lymph nodes, adjacent tissues. Study results and limitations: Luminal-like breast cancer showed significantly higher tumor–nontumor repertoire similarity than basal-like. Tumors had less TCR diversity than lymph nodes, more than nontumor tissue.

MiXCR was run by TCRdb on the multiplex PCR reads, yielding one entry per CDR3 protein. Of approximately 300,000 distinct CDR3 sequences in the sample, 30% were seen once. Breast cancer patients provided tissue from their axillary draining lymph nodes. Germline V CDR1 and CDR2: SGDLS, YYNGEE. The germline V and J ends were trimmed by 2 bases and 2 bases, with 10 bases remaining between them. The CDR3 consists of 15 residues. The sample holds many counts of this clonotype. Its target is unknown. This TCR derives from a female donor with breast cancer. Some clones in this sample may be carry-over from other donors' samples. The chain links TRBV9 to TRBJ2-2, with D unclear. Sequenced input: axillary lymph node tissue. DNA for the CDR3: TGTGCCAGCAGCGTGTCGATCTTTAACACCGGGGAGCTGTTTTTT. It codes for CASSVSIFNTGELFF. The whole variable domain, remainder taken from reference TRBV9 and TRBJ2-2, is DSGVTQTPKHLITATGQRVTLRCSPRSGDLSVYWYQQSLDQGLQFLIQYYNGEERAKGNILERFSAQQFPDLHSELNLSSLELGDSALYFCASSVSIFNTGELFFGEGSRLTVL.